These 3 T cell receptor beta chains share one sample of origin, sequenced in a study of T cell repertoires in cytomegalovirus infection (dated by TCRdb to about 2019). The listed sequencing device is Illumina HiSeq 1500. TCRdb trimmed public reads at Q25 via fastp, called clones via MiXCR and kept in-frame beta chains. Here each entry gathers all rows of one CDR3 protein and keeps the most common genes and DNA. Counted in this sample were approximately 770,000 distinct CDR3 sequences; 25% to 30% of them appeared once. About 12% of the sample comes from the top ten. The label giving this sample's treatment or condition can be read as: in vitro stimulation with specific CMV peptide epitopes to enrich CMV-specific T cells. Their antigen targets remain unknown. The specimen was cultured CD8+ T cells from PBMCs, collected from culture after CMV antigen stimulation. The receptors originated from a human donor in good health (CMV status not recorded). Some clones in this sample may be carry-over from other donors' samples.

The J gene is TRBJ1-6, the V gene TRBV6-8, with D possibly being TRBD1 (5 bases). The CDR3 totals 14 residues. Germline CDR1 MNHGY, CDR2 SAAAGT. V lost 2 bases and J lost 9, with 11 bases in between. In DNA form, the CDR3 reads TGTGCCAGCAGTTACGGGGGGAATTCTTCACCCCTCCACTTT. Protein sequence: CASSYGGNSSPLHF.

This chain links TRBV19 with TRBJ1-1; D remains unclear. The CDR3 extends over 16 amino acids. With 0 bases removed from V and 1 base from J, the gap between germline ends came to 12 bases. The germline V gene has CDR1 LNHDA and CDR2 SQIVND (reference sequence). CDR3: CASSIDLVPPNTEAFF. CDR3 nucleotides: TGTGCCAGTAGTATAGATCTTGTCCCCCCGAACACTGAAGCTTTCTTT.

The chain couples TRBV7-9 to TRBJ2-1, with unresolved D. The length of the CDR3 is 16 residues. Trimming left V 7 bases short and J 6 bases short, with 22 bases between. Looked up from germline, CDR1 is SEHNR and CDR2 is FQNEAQ (reference sequence). The CDR3 DNA sequence: TGTGCCAGCATCTTGGTAGAGTCAACGACCTCCAATGAGCAGTTCTTC. The encoded protein is CASILVESTTSNEQFF.